A single sample is the source of the 28 T cell receptor beta chains below, sequenced in a study of blood T cell repertoires in COVID-19. Profiled with immunoSEQ multiplex PCR; TCRdb holds only in-frame clones, not every one. The profile shows 250,000 or so clones, approximately 88% of them singletons. Material: PBMCs or T cells enriched from blood (not recorded which). The receptors here all came from a woman aged 35 to 49 with acute COVID-19.

The chain joins TRBV6-5 to TRBJ1-2, with D maybe TRBD1 (6 bases). V was cut by 0 bases and J by 4 bases, with 12 bases left in between. Germline CDR1 is MNHEY and CDR2 is SVGAGI. The CDR3 has 15 residues. The CDR3 sequence: CASSYSDRGGYGYTF. CDR3 bases: TGTGCCAGCAGTTACTCTGACAGAGGGGGCTATGGCTACACCTTC.

The V call is TRBV27, the J call TRBJ2-1; TRBD2 matches 8 bases. This CDR3 comprises 17 residues. Unmatched junction bases numbered 7, after V lost 3 bases and J lost 0 bases. Looked up from germline, CDR1 is MNHEY and CDR2 is SMNVEV (reference sequence). DNA of the CDR3: TGTGCCAGCAGTTTTACTAGCGGCGTTAGCTCCTACAATGAGCAGTTCTTC. As protein: CASSFTSGVSSYNEQFF.

CDR3 protein: CASNSGQTNTEAFF. In nucleotides, the CDR3 is TGCGCCAGCAACTCAGGACAAACGAACACTGAAGCTTTCTTT. V is TRBV5-1 and J is TRBJ1-1; D may be TRBD1 (5 bases). The germline V gene encodes CDR1 SGHRS and CDR2 YFSETQ. Trimming took off 6 bases at V and 1 base at J, with 13 bases between the two ends. This CDR3 has 14 residues. Using reference TRBV5-1 and TRBJ1-1 for the parts outside the CDR3, the full variable domain is KAGVTQTPRYLIKTRGQQVTLSCSPISGHRSVSWYQQTPGQGLQFLFEYFSETQRNKGNFPGRFSGRQFSNSRSEMNVSTLELGDSALYLCASNSGQTNTEAFFGQGTRLTVV.

The chain carries TRBV6-2 or TRBV6-3 and TRBJ1-1; D is unresolved. Deletions cut 5 bases from V and 4 bases from J, with 14 bases between. Looked up from germline, CDR1 is MNHEY and CDR2 is SVGEGT. The CDR3 sequence is 14 residues long. The CDR3 sequence: CASSPQYDTTEAFF. DNA for the CDR3: TGTGCCAGCAGTCCCCAGTACGATACCACTGAAGCTTTCTTT.

The chain uses TRBV2 and TRBJ2-2; D unclear. The CDR3 consists of 13 residues. Trimming left V 4 bases short and J 4 bases short, with 7 bases between. Germline V gene sequence: CDR1 SNHLY, CDR2 FYNNEI. The CDR3 bases are TGTGCCAGCAGTGTAGACTTCACCGGGGAGCTGTTTTTT. Its protein product is CASSVDFTGELFF.

The rearrangement joins TRBV19 to TRBJ1-2; D is unclear. The CDR3 is 17 amino acids. The V end was cut by 8 bases, the J end by 1 base, with 23 bases between. Germline CDR1 and CDR2: LNHDA and SQIVND (reference sequence). The CDR3 coding sequence is TGTGCCAGTCTCGAAAGCCCCCGGGGAGGCCTTAACTATGGCTACACCTTC. Amino acid sequence: CASLESPRGGLNYGYTF. Full variable domain (rest looked up from reference TRBV19 and TRBJ1-2): DGGITQSPKYLFRKEGQNVTLSCEQNLNHDAMYWYRQDPGQGLRLIYYSQIVNDFQKGDIAEGYSVSREKKESFPLTVTSAQKNPTAFYLCASLESPRGGLNYGYTFGSGTRLTVV.

The chain links TRBV4-3 to TRBJ2-1; TRBD1 might be the D (5 bases). The CDR3 consists of 15 residues. Germline values: CDR1 LGHNA, CDR2 YSLEER. The ends were cut back, 1 base at V and 0 bases at J, with 7 bases in the middle. CDR3 nucleotide sequence: TGCGCCAGCAGCCAAGGGGGCAGCTCCTACAATGAGCAGTTCTTC. Protein: CASSQGGSSYNEQFF.

To note about this clone: Germline and junction disagree at one end, which may indicate a read error. The gene calls are TRBV11-3 and TRBJ2-5; 8 bases are shared with TRBD1. The CDR3 loop spans 16 amino acids. Germline values: CDR1 SGHNT, CDR2 YENEEA. CDR3 amino acids: CASSLVGQDVAETQYF. CDR3 nucleotides: TGTGCCAGTAGCTTAGTGGGACAGGACGTTGCAGAGACCCAGTACTTC.

The V gene is TRBV6-6, the J gene TRBJ2-1; no clear D. V shed 5 bases and J shed 5 bases, with 10 bases lying between them. CDR1 is MNHNY and CDR2 is SVGAGI in the germline V gene (reference sequence). The CDR3 totals 13 residues. DNA of the CDR3: TGTGCCAGCAGTAAGCGAAATGACAATGAGCAGTTCTTC. Encoded protein: CASSKRNDNEQFF.

The rearrangement joins TRBV3-1 (or the pseudogene TRBV3-2) to TRBJ2-3; 11 bases are a match to TRBD2. Germline V gene data show CDR1 as LGHDT and CDR2 as YNNKEL (reference sequence). V was pared by 0 bases and J by 6 bases, with 8 bases of the junction left unmatched. CDR3 length equals 17 residues. The CDR3 DNA follows: TGTGCCAGCAGCCAAGATCTGACTAGCGGGGTCCCGGATACGCAGTATTTT. It is translated as CASSQDLTSGVPDTQYF.

V and J are TRBV30 and TRBJ2-1, with 10 bases lining up with TRBD2. The ends lost 8 bases at V and 0 bases at J; junction bases unmatched: 7. Germline V gives CDR1 GTSNPN, CDR2 SVGIG (reference sequence). The CDR3 is made up of 15 amino acids. CDR3 nucleotide sequence: TGTGCCGGGCTAGCGGGGGCCTTCTCCTACAATGAGCAGTTCTTC. This codes for CAGLAGAFSYNEQFF. Full variable domain (remainder filled in from reference TRBV30 and TRBJ2-1): SQTIHQWPATLVQPVGSPLSLECTVEGTSNPNLYWYRQAAGRGLQLLFYSVGIGQISSEVPQNLSASRPQDRQFILSSKKLLLSDSGFYLCAGLAGAFSYNEQFFGPGTRLTVL.

The chain combines TRBV11-3 with TRBJ1-2; TRBD1 matches 10 bases. Germline CDR1 reads SGHNT; CDR2 reads YENEEA. V dropped 3 bases and J dropped 5; count of bases not matched to a gene: 9. CDR3 size: 16 residues. CDR3 in amino acids: CASSFSTGTGVYGYTF. CDR3 sequence (DNA): TGTGCCAGCAGCTTTTCTACCGGGACAGGGGTGTATGGCTACACCTTC.

The rearrangement links TRBV11-2 to TRBJ2-2; 9 bases align to TRBD1. CDR3 length: 17 amino acids. From germline, CDR1 is SGHAT and CDR2 FQNNGV. Trimming at V came to 1 base and at J to 5 bases, leaving 8 bases not matched to a gene. The CDR3, as DNA: TGTGCCAGCAGCTTAGGGGCCGGGACAGGGCGGACCGGGGAGCTGTTTTTT. Translated, it gives CASSLGAGTGRTGELFF.

The V call is TRBV6-5, the J call TRBJ2-3; D not resolved. In germline, CDR1 is MNHEY, CDR2 SVGAGI. The CDR3 contains 12 residues. The germline V and J ends were trimmed by 6 bases and 7 bases, with 11 bases remaining between them. CDR3 protein: CASSPHIYTQYF. The DNA of the CDR3 is TGTGCCAGCAGCCCACACATATATACGCAGTATTTT.

This rearrangement joins TRBV7-2 to TRBJ2-2; 8 bases line up with TRBD1. The ends lost 5 bases at V and 6 bases at J; junction bases unmatched: 8. This CDR3 has 15 amino acids. Looked up from germline, CDR1 is SGHTA and CDR2 is FQGNSA. This CDR3 reads CASSTDRARSGELFF. CDR3 DNA: TGTGCCAGCAGCACGGACAGGGCTCGATCCGGGGAGCTGTTTTTT.

This sequence joins TRBV28 and TRBJ1-4, with D possibly TRBD1 on 6 matching bases. Trimming took 3 bases from V and 10 from J, leaving 18 bases between them. Germline CDR1 and CDR2: MDHEN and SYDVKM. CDR3 length: 15 residues. CDR3 in amino acids: CASSFRGGLGGKLFF. The DNA for the CDR3 is TGTGCCAGCAGTTTCCGCGGGGGGCTCGGGGGAAAACTGTTTTTT.

This chain uses TRBV29-1 with TRBJ2-3; the D gene is possibly TRBD2 (5 bases). This CDR3 spans 12 amino acids. With 4 bases removed from V and 6 bases from J, the gap between germline ends came to 11 bases. Germline V gene data show CDR1 as SQVTM and CDR2 as ANQGSEA. CDR3 amino acids: CSVGNGGDTQYF. DNA for the CDR3: TGCAGCGTTGGGAATGGCGGGGATACGCAGTATTTT.

The V gene is TRBV5-3, the J gene TRBJ2-3, with TRBD2 matching over 12 bases. TRBV5-3 is sorted into the ORF group, with uncertain function. The CDR3 extends over 16 amino acids. Trimming at V came to 4 bases and at J to 6 bases, leaving 9 bases not matched to a gene. The CDR3 here is CARSESLAGGPDTQYF. For the CDR3, the DNA is TGTGCCAGAAGCGAATCCCTAGCGGGGGGGCCCGATACGCAGTATTTT.

V usage is TRBV5-1 and J usage is TRBJ1-5; D possibly corresponds to TRBD1 (5 bases). The V gene's germline CDR1 is SGHRS and CDR2 YFSETQ. Trimming shortened V by 4 bases and J by 2 bases, and 16 bases separated the two germline ends. This CDR3 is 16 amino acids long. CDR3 nucleotides: TGCGCCAGCAGCAAGACGGGGGTAGGAGGCAATCAGCCCCAGCATTTT. Protein product: CASSKTGVGGNQPQHF.

V is TRBV5-8 and J is TRBJ1-2, with a possible D match to TRBD1 (6 bases). Germline loops: CDR1 SGHTS, CDR2 YDEGEE. The CDR3 sequence is 18 residues long. V was trimmed by 0 bases and J by 3 bases, leaving 21 bases between them. The CDR3 is CASSLGRGTQGAYYGYTF. The CDR3 region has the DNA TGTGCCAGCAGCTTGGGGAGAGGGACACAAGGAGCCTACTATGGCTACACCTTC.

This sequence joins TRBV9 and TRBJ2-3, with a weak D call TRBD1 (6 bases). Germline V gives CDR1 SGDLS, CDR2 YYNGEE. The CDR3 is 14 amino acids. Between the trimmed V and J ends, which lost 0 bases and 4 bases, there was a span of 9 bases. CDR3 sequence (DNA): TGTGCCAGCAGCGTAGGAGAGGGGGCAGATACGCAGTATTTT. Its translation is CASSVGEGADTQYF.

This clone was observed a single time. The chain couples TRBV19 to TRBJ1-5; tentatively, D is TRBD1 (6 bases). The CDR3 totals 16 residues. Deletions cut 1 base from V and 2 bases from J, with 12 bases between. Germline CDR1 reads LNHDA; CDR2 reads SQIVND (reference sequence). The CDR3 DNA reads as TGTGCCAGTAGTATAGTACGAGACAGGCGCAATCAGCCCCAGCATTTT. Residues: CASSIVRDRRNQPQHF.

This chain uses TRBV29-1 with TRBJ1-1; weak D call: TRBD1 (6 bases). Germline V gene data show CDR1 as SQVTM and CDR2 as ANQGSEA. Trimming cost V 2 bases and J 12 bases, with 19 bases left between them. The CDR3 is 13 residues long. CDR3 sequence reads: CSVEKGTPLKPFF. The CDR3 DNA sequence: TGCAGCGTTGAAAAAGGGACACCCCTTAAGCCTTTCTTT.

The DNA of the CDR3 is TGCACCAGCAGCCATTACAGGGCCGAGCAGTACGTC. Translated, it gives CTSSHYRAEQYV. V is TRBV1 and J is TRBJ2-7; the table's D call of TRBD1 was not tested on the DNA. TRBV1 is a known pseudogene. The CDR3 runs 12 residues.

The rearrangement uses TRBV19 and TRBJ2-2; 10 bases align to TRBD2. The ends lost 9 bases at V and 5 bases at J; junction bases unmatched: 12. The CDR3 is 16 residues long. Germline lookup yields CDR1 LNHDA and CDR2 SQIVND (reference sequence). The CDR3 sequence is CASMSSSGSKTGELFF. For the CDR3, the DNA is TGTGCCAGCATGAGCTCTAGCGGGAGTAAAACCGGGGAGCTGTTTTTT.

The chain has TRBV5-8 and TRBJ1-3; D is unresolved. There are 15 residues in the CDR3. The V gene lost 7 bases and the J gene lost 0 bases, with 14 bases spanning the gap. Germline CDR1 SGHTS, CDR2 YDEGEE. The CDR3 nucleotides are TGTGCCAGCTCGCCCTGGGGAGCCTCTGGAAACACCATATATTTT. Translating gives CASSPWGASGNTIYF.

This clone was seen a single time. This chain connects TRBV6-2 or TRBV6-3 to TRBJ1-5, with D tentatively TRBD1 (6 bases). The germline V gene has CDR1 MNHEY and CDR2 SVGEGT. V was cut by 4 bases and J by 6 bases, with 13 bases left in between. This CDR3 has 14 residues. CDR3 region: CASSWTRGGQPQHF. In DNA, the CDR3 is TGTGCCAGCAGTTGGACCCGAGGGGGTCAGCCCCAGCATTTT.

The gene calls are TRBV19 and TRBJ1-6; no definite D call. CDR1 is LNHDA and CDR2 is SQIVND in the germline V gene (reference sequence). The V gene lost 6 bases and the J gene lost 10 bases, with 13 bases spanning the gap. The CDR3 runs to 13 residues. Here the CDR3 reads CASRTTFGSPLHF. The CDR3 coding sequence is TGTGCCAGTAGAACCACATTTGGCTCACCCCTCCACTTT.